This TCR beta chain was documented in a study of response to subunit inactivated influenza vaccine. Findings and caveats of the study: The authors suggested that every seasonal influenza vaccination recruits few new T cells.

Germline assignment: CDR1 MDHEN and CDR2 SYDVKM. CDR3 length: 12 residues. Trimming left V 8 bases short and J 4 bases short, with 8 bases between. TCRdb recomputed calls from the RT-PCR reads with MiXCR, one row per CDR3 protein. The sample carries fewer than 650,000 distinct CDR3 sequences, 10% to 15% recorded once. As concerns this clonotype: Its antigen is currently unknown.

This sequence was found in a man aged 50 to 60 who received an inactivated influenza vaccine. This chain links TRBV28 with TRBJ1-4; D gene uncertain. Source: PBMCs from blood, taken roughly 47 days after vaccination. CDR3 protein: CASLKSNEKLFF. Here the CDR3 DNA reads TGTGCCAGCCTGAAAAGTAATGAAAAACTGTTTTTT.